This TCR beta chain is from a study of shared clonotypes between healthy human individuals. V lost 7 bases and J lost 0, with 24 bases in between. This CDR3 region has 18 residues. Per germline, CDR1 MDHEN and CDR2 SYDVKM. Donors, healthy HIV-negative adults, lacked recent acute infections or vaccinations. Produced via immunoSEQ multiplex PCR; TCRdb's table is partial and in-frame only. Of nearly 500,000 clones listed, roughly four fifths are singletons. Material for sequencing was PBMCs. The clonotype was recovered from a woman between 40 and 55 years old in good health. Some clones in this sample may be carry-over from other donors' samples. The chain combines TRBV28 with TRBJ1-2; D possibly corresponds to TRBD1 (5 bases). The CDR3 DNA follows: TGTGCCAGCACCTGGGACGGTTCTACCTATCAAGCTAACTATGGCTACACCTTC. This sequence encodes CASTWDGSTYQANYGYTF.